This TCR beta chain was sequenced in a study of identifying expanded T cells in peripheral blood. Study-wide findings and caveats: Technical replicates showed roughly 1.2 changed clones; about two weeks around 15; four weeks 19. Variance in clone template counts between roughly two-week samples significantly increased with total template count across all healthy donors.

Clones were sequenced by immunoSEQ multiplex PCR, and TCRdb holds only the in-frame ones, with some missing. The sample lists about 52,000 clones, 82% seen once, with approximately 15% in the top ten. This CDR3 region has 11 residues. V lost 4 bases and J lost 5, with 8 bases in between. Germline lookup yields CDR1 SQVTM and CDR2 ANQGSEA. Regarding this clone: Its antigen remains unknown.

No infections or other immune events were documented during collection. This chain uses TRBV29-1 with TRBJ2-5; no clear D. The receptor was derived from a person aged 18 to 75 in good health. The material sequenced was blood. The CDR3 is CSVGVVETQYF. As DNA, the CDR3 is TGCAGCGTTGGCGTTGTGGAGACCCAGTACTTC.